This T cell receptor beta chain was captured in a study of blood T cell repertoires in COVID-19. V trimming: 1 base; J trimming: 7 bases; junction bases outside the gene matches: 6. The germline V gene encodes CDR1 MGHRA and CDR2 YSYEKL. CDR3 length: 15 residues. This clone was seen a handful of times. Sequencing was performed with immunoSEQ multiplex PCR; in TCRdb, only in-frame clones are kept and a portion is missing. Here the sample spans under 500,000 clones, about 85% being singletons. This TCR was sampled from a woman between 18 and 29 years old with acute COVID-19. Specimen: PBMCs or T cells enriched from blood (not recorded which). J is TRBJ1-5 and V is TRBV4-1; TRBD1 matches at 8 bases. This chain's CDR3 is CASSQVGQGRQPQHF. Written as DNA, the CDR3 is TGCGCCAGCAGCCAAGTCGGACAGGGACGGCAGCCCCAGCATTTT.